The rows below give T cell receptor beta chains drawn from one sample of a study of sequential checkpoint blockade in melanoma. Sequenced by immunoSEQ multiplex PCR; TCRdb stores in-frame clones only, minus some. The table records under 45,000 clones, 84% of them present only once. The source was CD8+ T cells sorted from blood (inferred from file names), collected from a patient given nivolumab and ipilimumab in sequence. The receptors were sampled from a human donor with melanoma. Each CDR3 is given with its conserved first and last residue. Fields, in order: V gene, J gene, clone size, D gene, CDR3 DNA, CDR3 protein. The D gene is left open where the match is weak. A clone size is listed for some rows: how often the clone was seen (once, few, many), or a class if it is expanded.

V: TRBV9
J: TRBJ2-5
size: NA
D: NA
DNA: TGTGCCAGCAGCGTGTCGCTGGGCGTCCAAGAGACCCAGTACTTC
CDR3: CASSVSLGVQETQYF

V: TRBV4-1
J: TRBJ1-1
size: NA
D: TRBD1
DNA: TGCGCCAGCACCCAACCACTTGGAGTCGGACAGGGCACTGAAGCTTTCTTT
CDR3: CASTQPLGVGQGTEAFF

V: TRBV27
J: TRBJ2-7
size: NA
D: TRBD2
DNA: TGTGCCAGCAGTGCCCGTACTAGCGGGCTTTACTACGAGCAGTACTTC
CDR3: CASSARTSGLYYEQYF

V: TRBV27
J: TRBJ2-7
size: few
D: NA
DNA: TGTGCCAGCAGTTTCATAGCGAACTCCTACGAGCAGTACTTC
CDR3: CASSFIANSYEQYF

V: TRBV4-1
J: TRBJ2-7
size: NA
D: TRBD1
DNA: TGCGCCAGCAGCCCCGTACAGGGGGCGTCCTCCGAGCAGTACTTC
CDR3: CASSPVQGASSEQYF

V: TRBV6-6
J: TRBJ2-7
size: NA
D: TRBD1
DNA: TGTGCCAGCAGTGCCGGGACAGGGTCAGGCTACGAGCAGTACTTC
CDR3: CASSAGTGSGYEQYF

V: TRBV28
J: TRBJ1-3
size: NA
D: NA
DNA: TGTGCCAGCAGTTTCCGGGGAAACACCATATATTTT
CDR3: CASSFRGNTIYF

V: TRBV27
J: TRBJ1-2
size: once
D: TRBD1
DNA: TGTGCCAGCAGTCCGGAGGGGGCAGGATATGGCTACACCTTC
CDR3: CASSPEGAGYGYTF

V: TRBV7-9
J: TRBJ2-5
size: NA
D: NA
DNA: TGTGCCAGCTCAATCAGAGGTCAAGAGACCCAGTACTTC
CDR3: CASSIRGQETQYF

V: TRBV19
J: TRBJ2-5
size: NA
D: TRBD2
DNA: TGTGCCAGTAGCAGCCTAGCGGCCCAAGAGACCCAGTACTTC
CDR3: CASSSLAAQETQYF

V: TRBV5-8
J: TRBJ2-7
size: NA
D: NA
DNA: TGTGCCAGCAACCAGGACAGCCCAACCTACGAGCAGTACTTC
CDR3: CASNQDSPTYEQYF

V: TRBV6-1
J: TRBJ1-1
size: NA
D: NA
DNA: TGTGCCAGCAGTTTCAGGGGTGAGGGCACTGAAGCTTTCTTT
CDR3: CASSFRGEGTEAFF

V: TRBV29-1
J: TRBJ2-3
size: NA
D: NA
DNA: TGCAGCGTTCAAGGGCAGAACTTAGCGGCAGATACGCAGTATTTT
CDR3: CSVQGQNLAADTQYF

V: TRBV19
J: TRBJ2-7
size: NA
D: NA
DNA: TGTGCCAGTAGTACAGGCCGCTCCTACGAGCAGTACTTC
CDR3: CASSTGRSYEQYF

V: TRBV16
J: TRBJ2-7
size: NA
D: NA
DNA: TGTGCCAGCAGCCAAAAGCCCTCCTACGAGCAGTACTTC
CDR3: CASSQKPSYEQYF

V: TRBV28
J: TRBJ2-7
size: NA
D: NA
DNA: TGTGCCACCAGCCCGGAAGGGCAGGGTCAGTTCTCCTACGAGCAGTACTTC
CDR3: CATSPEGQGQFSYEQYF

V: TRBV13
J: TRBJ2-1
size: NA
D: TRBD2
DNA: TGTGCCAGCAGCTTAGGCCGCCTAGCGGGGTCGTACAATGAGCAGTTCTTC
CDR3: CASSLGRLAGSYNEQFF